This T cell receptor beta chain was obtained from a study of cytomegalovirus exposure and HLA in healthy donors. Study at large: Clustering assigned 81% of the roughly 400 genotyped donors to the Caucasian-associated ancestry cluster.

Unmatched junction bases numbered 3, after V lost 3 bases and J lost 0 bases. The CDR3 extends over 17 amino acids. Germline V gene lookup returns CDR1 SGDLS and CDR2 YYNGEE. 60 Vbeta and 13 Jbeta primers were used in PCR. Profiled with immunoSEQ multiplex PCR; TCRdb holds only in-frame clones, not every one. This table holds roughly 100,000 clones, over 75% found once. The material sequenced was PBMCs. This chain links TRBV9 with TRBJ2-1; 13 bases are shared with TRBD2. The TCR sequence derives from a man aged 55-75 years in good health and CMV-seronegative. CDR3 nucleotide sequence: TGTGCCAGCAGCGAGGGACTAGCGGGGAGCTCCTACAATGAGCAGTTCTTC. This sequence encodes CASSEGLAGSSYNEQFF. The complete variable domain, with remaining parts taken from reference TRBV9 and TRBJ2-1, reads DSGVTQTPKHLITATGQRVTLRCSPRSGDLSVYWYQQSLDQGLQFLIQYYNGEERAKGNILERFSAQQFPDLHSELNLSSLELGDSALYFCASSEGLAGSSYNEQFFGPGTRLTVL.